The 24 T cell receptor beta chains listed next were all sequenced from one sample in a study of blood T cell repertoires in COVID-19. Some clones are missing from TCRdb's copy, which holds only in-frame ones; the method was immunoSEQ multiplex PCR. The data show roughly 140,000 clones, more than 85% seen once. The sample consisted of peripheral blood. Every receptor here comes from a human donor in a cohort sampled during active COVID-19.

The chain is built from TRBV9 and TRBJ2-1, with 8 positions matching TRBD2. With V trimmed by 1 base and J by 9 bases, 15 bases remained unmatched. There are 17 residues in the CDR3. Germline CDR1 SGDLS, CDR2 YYNGEE. The CDR3 DNA sequence: TGTGCCAGCAGCGTAAGGAGTACCGGGAGGGCCATGGGTGAGCAGTTCTTC. Residues: CASSVRSTGRAMGEQFF.

The chain couples TRBV5-4 to TRBJ2-5; tentatively, D is TRBD1 (6 bases). The CDR3 covers 14 residues. CDR1 and CDR2 (germline): SGHNT, YYREEE (reference sequence). V was cut by 4 bases and J by 2 bases, with 12 bases left in between. The CDR3 DNA reads as TGTGCCAGCAGCCTCAGGGGATCTCAAGAGACCCAGTACTTC. As protein: CASSLRGSQETQYF. The variable domain in full, completed from reference TRBV5-4 and TRBJ2-5, reads ETGVTQSPTHLIKTRGQQVTLRCSSQSGHNTVSWYQQALGQGPQFIFQYYREEENGRGNFPPRFSGLQFPNYSSELNVNALELDDSALYLCASSLRGSQETQYFGPGTRLLVL.

V usage is TRBV7-9 and J usage is TRBJ1-1; 9 bases align to TRBD1. The CDR3 extends over 16 amino acids. V shed 0 bases and J 1 base; nucleotides not matched to a gene: 3. The V gene's germline CDR1 is SEHNR and CDR2 FQNEAQ (reference sequence). In nucleotides, the CDR3 is TGTGCCAGCAGCTTAGCGCCGGGACAGGGGAACACTGAAGCTTTCTTT. This encodes CASSLAPGQGNTEAFF. The complete variable domain, with remaining parts taken from reference TRBV7-9 and TRBJ1-1, reads DTGVSQNPRHKITKRGQNVTFRCDPISEHNRLYWYRQTLGQGPEFLTYFQNEAQLEKSRLLSDRFSAERPKGSFSTLEIQRTEQGDSAMYLCASSLAPGQGNTEAFFGQGTRLTVV.

The chain carries TRBV11-3 and TRBJ2-1, with D perhaps matching TRBD2 (6 bases). CDR1 SGHNT and CDR2 YENEEA come from the germline V gene. There are 15 residues in the CDR3. V lost 5 bases, J lost 0 bases, and 11 bases lay in between. DNA of the CDR3: TGTGCCAGCAGCGCGGGACTTCTCTCCTACAATGAGCAGTTCTTC. Its translation: CASSAGLLSYNEQFF.

The sample holds a few counts of this clone. The gene calls are TRBV10-2 and TRBJ2-3, with D hard to call. V was pared by 2 bases and J by 6 bases, with 9 bases between. CDR3 length: 13 amino acids. Germline V gene data show CDR1 as WSHSY and CDR2 as SAAADI. The CDR3 loop reads CASSEKGRDTQYF. The CDR3 coding sequence is TGCGCCAGCAGTGAGAAAGGCAGGGATACGCAGTATTTT.

This clone was found once. This sequence joins TRBV5-6 and TRBJ2-1; 7 bases map to TRBD2. The CDR3 spans 15 residues. V was pared by 5 bases and J by 9 bases, with 14 bases of the junction left unmatched. In germline, CDR1 is SGHDT, CDR2 YYEEEE. The CDR3 loop is CASRNGTLLAAEQFF. In nucleotides, the CDR3 is TGTGCCAGCAGAAATGGGACGCTGCTAGCGGCTGAGCAGTTCTTC.

This rearrangement joins TRBV7-9 to TRBJ1-1; TRBD1 is a possible D gene (5 bases). Germline CDR1 is SEHNR and CDR2 is FQNEAQ (reference sequence). The CDR3 sequence is 17 residues long. V gave up 5 bases and J gave up 4 bases, with 23 bases separating them. CDR3 in amino acids: CASSPQGGGWVSTEAFF. DNA of the CDR3: TGTGCCAGCAGCCCCCAAGGTGGGGGGTGGGTGAGCACTGAAGCTTTCTTT.

The rearrangement joins TRBV18 to TRBJ2-1; 7 nucleotides match TRBD1. This CDR3 is built from 15 residues. CDR1 is KGHSH, CDR2 LQKENI, per germline. Trimming took 2 bases from V and 4 from J; bases not matched to a gene: 5. The CDR3 sequence is CASSPGTASYNEQFF. Written as DNA, the CDR3 is TGTGCCAGCTCACCAGGGACAGCGAGTTACAATGAGCAGTTCTTC.

The chain links TRBV9 to TRBJ2-5; weak D call: TRBD1 (6 bases). Germline CDR1 reads SGDLS; CDR2 reads YYNGEE. The CDR3 covers 15 residues. The V and J ends lost 3 bases and 4 bases respectively, with 16 bases between them. The CDR3: CASSGSGHTTETQYF. The CDR3 DNA reads as TGTGCCAGCAGCGGATCGGGACACACAACAGAGACCCAGTACTTC.

The chain joins TRBV29-1 to TRBJ2-7, with 12 bases matching TRBD1. The CDR3 contains 13 residues. Germline V gives CDR1 SQVTM, CDR2 ANQGSEA. V shed 3 bases and J 4 bases; nucleotides not matched to a gene: 1. CDR3 amino acids: CSVEGQGAYEQYF. The CDR3, as DNA: TGCAGCGTTGAGGGACAGGGGGCGTACGAGCAGTACTTC.

V is TRBV29-1 and J is TRBJ2-7, with D possibly being TRBD2 (5 bases). V was cut by 5 bases and J by 4 bases, with 18 bases left in between. This CDR3 comprises 14 residues. Germline CDR1 and CDR2: SQVTM and ANQGSEA. Here the CDR3 DNA reads TGCAGCGTTCGACACGAGTGGGAGACGTACGAGCAGTACTTC. Translating it yields CSVRHEWETYEQYF.

The chain joins TRBV5-1 to TRBJ2-3, with 12 bases lining up with TRBD2. Germline V gene sequence: CDR1 SGHRS, CDR2 YFSETQ. This CDR3 is 14 amino acids long. J lost 4 bases, V lost 6 bases, and 3 bases had no gene match. In DNA form, the CDR3 reads TGCGCCAGCATTTCTAGCGGGGGGGCAGATACGCAGTATTTT. Its translation is CASISSGGADTQYF. The whole variable domain, filled in from reference TRBV5-1 and TRBJ2-3, reads KAGVTQTPRYLIKTRGQQVTLSCSPISGHRSVSWYQQTPGQGLQFLFEYFSETQRNKGNFPGRFSGRQFSNSRSEMNVSTLELGDSALYLCASISSGGADTQYFGPGTRLTVL.

The V call is TRBV10-1, the J call TRBJ1-2; the match to TRBD1 covers 7 bases. The germline CDR1 and CDR2 sequences are WNHNN and SYGVQD (reference sequence). The CDR3 has 18 amino acids. With V trimmed by 10 bases and J by 1 base, 21 bases remained unmatched. The CDR3 region has the DNA TGCGCCATCAAGGGGGGCGACAGGGAATTTGGTGTTAACTATGGCTACACCTTC. It specifies CAIKGGDREFGVNYGYTF.

The V gene is TRBV19, the J gene TRBJ2-7; D might be TRBD1 (6 bases). The germline V and J ends were trimmed by 5 bases and 1 base, with 12 bases remaining between them. This CDR3 contains 14 residues. Looked up from germline, CDR1 is LNHDA and CDR2 is SQIVND (reference sequence). The DNA for the CDR3 is TGTGCCAGTAGTGGAGATCAGGGGTCCTACGAGCAGTACTTC. It translates to CASSGDQGSYEQYF.

This chain uses TRBV28 with TRBJ2-7, with 10 bases identical to TRBD1. This CDR3 spans 16 amino acids. Unmatched junction bases numbered 7, after V lost 5 bases and J lost 0 bases. CDR1 and CDR2 from the germline V gene are MDHEN and SYDVKM. CDR3 amino acids: CASSTTGGSTSYEQYF. CDR3 sequence (DNA): TGTGCCAGCAGTACGACAGGGGGCTCAACCTCCTACGAGCAGTACTTC.

This CDR3 is CAIQGADETNYGYTF. In DNA form, the CDR3 reads TGTGCCATACAGGGGGCAGATGAAACTAACTATGGCTACACCTTC. The gene calls are TRBV28 and TRBJ1-2; TRBD1 agrees at 9 bases. The CDR3 length is 15 residues. CDR1 is MDHEN and CDR2 is SYDVKM in the germline V gene. V dropped 10 bases and J dropped 0; count of bases not matched to a gene: 9.

This clone has a handful of counts. The chain is built from TRBV28 and TRBJ2-3; no definite D call. The ends were cut back, 3 bases at V and 8 bases at J, with 15 bases in the middle. CDR3 size: 14 residues. CDR1 is MDHEN and CDR2 is SYDVKM in the germline V gene. CDR3 nucleotide sequence: TGTGCCAGCAGTTTCGTCGTGAATCCGGGTACGCAGTATTTT. Amino acid sequence: CASSFVVNPGTQYF.

The count of this clone is one. The chain recombines TRBV25-1 with TRBJ1-2, with TRBD1 as a possible D gene (5 bases). Germline V CDR1 and CDR2: MGHDK, SYGVNS. The V end lost 0 bases, the J end lost 0 bases, and 11 bases lay between the germline ends. CDR3 size: 16 residues. CDR3 in DNA: TGTGCCAGCAGTGAATATAAAGACAGAACTAACTATGGCTACACCTTC. Translation gives CASSEYKDRTNYGYTF.

The V call is TRBV28, the J call TRBJ1-2; TRBD1 matches at 9 bases. The CDR3 contains 13 residues. V was pared by 3 bases and J by 8 bases, with 4 bases of the junction left unmatched. Germline V CDR1 and CDR2: MDHEN, SYDVKM. This chain's CDR3 is CASSLGQGPGYTF. As DNA, the CDR3 is TGTGCCAGCAGTTTGGGACAGGGCCCCGGCTACACCTTC.

This sequence joins TRBV25-1 and TRBJ2-7; TRBD2 matches 10 bases. Germline V lookup: CDR1 MGHDK, CDR2 SYGVNS. This CDR3 spans 15 amino acids. V was clipped by 7 bases and J by 6 bases; unmatched bases: 12. CDR3: CASTAGTSDSGEQYF. The CDR3 DNA is TGTGCCAGCACCGCCGGGACTAGCGATTCCGGCGAGCAGTACTTC.

This clone was seen once. The rearrangement uses TRBV7-9 and TRBJ1-2, with 7 bases identical to TRBD1. With 4 bases clipped from V and 4 bases from J, the junction kept 9 bases outside the gene matches. Germline lookup yields CDR1 SEHNR and CDR2 FQNEAQ (reference sequence). The CDR3 runs 15 residues. The CDR3 reads CASSSEDRLGYGYTF. The CDR3 coding sequence is TGTGCCAGCAGCTCCGAGGACAGGCTGGGCTATGGCTACACCTTC.

This clone was seen a handful of times. The gene calls are TRBV25-1 and TRBJ2-7, with 8 nucleotides matching TRBD1. The CDR3 runs to 14 residues. Germline trimming cut 6 bases from V and 3 bases from J; bases unmatched to any gene: 7. Germline V gene data show CDR1 as MGHDK and CDR2 as SYGVNS. The CDR3 bases are TGTGCCAGCAGCCGGACAGGGTCTGGCTACGAGCAGTACTTC. Amino acids: CASSRTGSGYEQYF.

This clone was seen only once. The rearrangement joins TRBV5-1 to TRBJ2-7, with D tentatively TRBD2 (5 bases). Trimming pared 5 bases from V and 0 bases from J, leaving 15 bases between. Germline V gene data show CDR1 as SGHRS and CDR2 as YFSETQ. The CDR3 has 15 amino acids. CDR3 nucleotides: TGCGCCAGCAGACTGGACGGAGGCAGCTCCTACGAGCAGTACTTC. This translates into CASRLDGGSSYEQYF.

This clone has a single count. The V call is TRBV7-3, the J call TRBJ2-1; 8 positions match TRBD1. This CDR3 has 15 residues. The germline V gene encodes CDR1 SGHTA and CDR2 FQGTGA. The V segment lost 1 base and the J segment 9 bases; nucleotides outside the gene matches: 8. The chain's CDR3 is CASSLKRTGQGEQFF. The CDR3 nucleotides read TGTGCCAGCAGCTTAAAGCGGACAGGGCAGGGTGAGCAGTTCTTC.